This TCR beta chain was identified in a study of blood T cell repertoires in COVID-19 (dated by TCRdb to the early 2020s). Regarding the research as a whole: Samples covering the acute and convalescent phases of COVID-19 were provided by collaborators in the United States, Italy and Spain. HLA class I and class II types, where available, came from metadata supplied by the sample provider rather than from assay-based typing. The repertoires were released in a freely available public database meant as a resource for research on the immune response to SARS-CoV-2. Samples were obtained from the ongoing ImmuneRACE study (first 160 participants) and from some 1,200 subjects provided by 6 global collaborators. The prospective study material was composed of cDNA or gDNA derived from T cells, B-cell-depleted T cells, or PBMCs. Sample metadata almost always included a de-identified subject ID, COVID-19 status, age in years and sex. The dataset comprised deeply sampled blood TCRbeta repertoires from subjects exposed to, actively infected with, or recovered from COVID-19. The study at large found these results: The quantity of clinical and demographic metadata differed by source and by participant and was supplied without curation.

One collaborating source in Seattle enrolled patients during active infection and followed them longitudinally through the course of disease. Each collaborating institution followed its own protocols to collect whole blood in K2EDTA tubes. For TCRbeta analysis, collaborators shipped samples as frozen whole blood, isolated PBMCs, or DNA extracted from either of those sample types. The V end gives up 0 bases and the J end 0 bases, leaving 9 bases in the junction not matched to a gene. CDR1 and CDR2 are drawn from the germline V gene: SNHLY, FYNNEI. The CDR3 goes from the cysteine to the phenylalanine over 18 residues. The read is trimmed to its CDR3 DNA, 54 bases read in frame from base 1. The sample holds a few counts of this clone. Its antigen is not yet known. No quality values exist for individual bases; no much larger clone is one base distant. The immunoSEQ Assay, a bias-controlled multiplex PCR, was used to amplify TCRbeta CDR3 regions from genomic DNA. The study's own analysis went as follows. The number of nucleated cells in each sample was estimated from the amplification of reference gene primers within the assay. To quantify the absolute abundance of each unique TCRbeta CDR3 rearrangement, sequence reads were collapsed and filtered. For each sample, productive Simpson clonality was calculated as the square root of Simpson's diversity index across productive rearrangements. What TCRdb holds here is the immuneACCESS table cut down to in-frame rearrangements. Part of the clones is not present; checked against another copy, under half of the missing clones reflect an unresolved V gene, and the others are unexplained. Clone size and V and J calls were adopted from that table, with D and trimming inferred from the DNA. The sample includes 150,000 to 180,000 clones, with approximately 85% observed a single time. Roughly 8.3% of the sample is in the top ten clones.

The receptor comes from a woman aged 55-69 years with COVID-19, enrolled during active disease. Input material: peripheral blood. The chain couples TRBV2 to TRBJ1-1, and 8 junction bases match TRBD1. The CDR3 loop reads CASSEAEEPGGLNTEAFF. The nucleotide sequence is TGTGCCAGCAGTGAAGCGGAAGAGCCAGGGGGCCTGAACACTGAAGCTTTCTTT.